A single sample gave rise to the 2 T cell receptor beta chains below, sequenced in a study of T cells after yellow fever vaccination. TCRdb re-analysed the 5' RACE reads in MiXCR, keeping a single row per CDR3 protein. The sample has around 160,000 distinct CDR3 sequences, about 7% seen once. The source material was CD4+ T cells sorted from PBMCs, sampled 5 days after the first yellow fever vaccination. The receptor set was obtained from a man between 18 and 29 years old who received the YFV17D yellow fever vaccine.

The V and J genes are TRBV7-3 and TRBJ1-6, with 9 bases aligning to TRBD1. Germline V gene lookup returns CDR1 SGHTA and CDR2 FQGTGA. The CDR3 has 16 residues. With 1 base clipped from V and 8 bases from J, the junction kept 6 bases outside the gene matches. CDR3 in DNA: TGTGCCAGCAGCTTAAAGGGACAGGGCGGATATTCACCCCTCCACTTT. Protein product: CASSLKGQGGYSPLHF.

This clonotype occurred many times. The genes are TRBV20-1 and TRBJ2-2; D is uncertain. The CDR3 consists of 13 residues. V shed 6 bases and J shed 1 base, with 9 bases lying between them. Germline V gene sequence: CDR1 DFQATT, CDR2 SNEGSKA (reference sequence). The chain's CDR3 is CSANRRNTGELFF. The CDR3 DNA is TGCAGTGCAAATAGGAGGAACACCGGGGAGCTGTTTTTT.